These 6 T cell receptor beta chains were all obtained from the same sample, sequenced in a study of blood T cell repertoires in COVID-19. Repertoires were generated with immunoSEQ multiplex PCR, while TCRdb's copy carries only in-frame clones and drops some. The sample has 150,000 or so clones; about 88% are singletons. The sequencing input was peripheral blood. These TCRs come from a man aged 55 to 70 with COVID-19, enrolled during active disease.

The chain uses TRBV19 and TRBJ2-1; possibly TRBD1 for D (6 bases). The germline V gene encodes CDR1 LNHDA and CDR2 SQIVND (reference sequence). The V end lost 5 bases, the J end lost 8 bases, and 19 bases lay between the germline ends. The CDR3 runs 15 residues. The CDR3 coding sequence is TGTGCCAGTAGTGTAGCAGGGGCAGGGACGGATGAGCAGTTCTTC. Translated, it gives CASSVAGAGTDEQFF.

The rearrangement joins TRBV5-1 to TRBJ2-3; possible D gene TRBD1, 6 bases. The germline V gene encodes CDR1 SGHRS and CDR2 YFSETQ. The CDR3 is 16 residues long. V gave up 0 bases and J gave up 1 base, with 12 bases separating them. The CDR3 coding sequence is TGCGCCAGCAGCTTGGCCGCTGCAGGGGGCACAGATACGCAGTATTTT. Translating gives CASSLAAAGGTDTQYF.

CDR3 DNA sequence: TGTGCCAGCAGCGTTCGAGACAGATCTAACTATGGCTACACCTTC. Its translation: CASSVRDRSNYGYTF. V usage is TRBV9 and J usage is TRBJ1-2, with a possible D match to TRBD1 (5 bases). The V end was cut by 2 bases, the J end by 0 bases, with 11 bases between. The CDR3 is 15 amino acids. CDR1 is SGDLS and CDR2 is YYNGEE in the germline V gene.

The rearrangement joins TRBV4-3 to TRBJ1-1, with 8 bases identical to TRBD1. This CDR3 contains 15 residues. The V gene end was trimmed by 3 bases and the J gene end by 7 bases; junction bases not matched to a gene: 10. CDR1 is LGHNA, CDR2 YSLEER, per germline. CDR3 nucleotide sequence: TGCGCCAGCAGCCAGGTGGCAGGGGGCCGGGGTGAAGCTTTCTTT. It specifies CASSQVAGGRGEAFF.

V and J are TRBV12-3 or TRBV12-4 and TRBJ2-7; 7 bases align to TRBD1. The J segment lost 3 bases and the V segment lost 5 bases, leaving 4 bases of the junction unmatched. This CDR3 comprises 13 residues. The CDR3 loop reads CASSQRQGYEQYF. CDR3 sequence (DNA): TGTGCCAGCAGTCAGCGACAGGGCTACGAGCAGTACTTC.

This rearrangement joins TRBV3-1 (or the pseudogene TRBV3-2) to TRBJ2-3, with 8 bases matching TRBD2. Germline V gives CDR1 LGHDT, CDR2 YNNKEL (reference sequence). The CDR3 sequence is 16 residues long. Trimming cost V 2 bases and J 3 bases; bases outside gene matches: 7. The CDR3: CASSQTSSGGTDTQYF. CDR3 bases: TGTGCCAGCAGCCAAACCTCGAGCGGGGGTACAGATACGCAGTATTTT.